Presented here are 5 T cell receptor beta chains from one specimen sequenced in a study of pediatric ulcerative colitis. Repertoires were generated with immunoSEQ multiplex PCR, while TCRdb's copy carries only in-frame clones and drops some. The profile covers 55,000 to 80,000 clones, with about three quarters appearing a single time and 5% to 5.5% taken by the ten largest. Sequenced sample: blood. The receptors were sampled from a boy between 5 and 17 years old with moderate ulcerative colitis.

The rearrangement joins TRBV6-5 to TRBJ2-2, with TRBD1 matching over 7 bases. The CDR3 length is 15 residues. Losses at the gene ends were 6 bases for V and 4 bases for J; bases not matched to a gene: 8. Germline-derived CDR1 and CDR2 are MNHEY and SVGAGI. The CDR3 is CASSPGQVLTGELFF. The CDR3 bases are TGTGCCAGCAGCCCTGGACAGGTTCTCACCGGGGAGCTGTTTTTT.

The V and J genes are TRBV27 and TRBJ2-7; 7 bases line up with TRBD1. The ends lost 5 bases at V and 4 bases at J; junction bases unmatched: 8. This CDR3 comprises 14 residues. The V gene's germline CDR1 is MNHEY and CDR2 SMNVEV (reference sequence). CDR3 nucleotides: TGTGCCAGCAGTGCGACGGGACAGCCTTACGAGCAGTACTTC. It encodes CASSATGQPYEQYF.

V gene TRBV4-1 combines with J gene TRBJ2-5; D is possibly TRBD2 (6 bases). V gave up 8 bases and J gave up 7 bases, with 14 bases separating them. This CDR3 has 12 amino acids. The germline V gene encodes CDR1 MGHRA and CDR2 YSYEKL. The CDR3 loop is CASSGGPGTQYF. The CDR3 region has the DNA TGCGCCAGCTCAGGAGGGCCCGGGACCCAGTACTTC.

This sequence joins TRBV6-1 and TRBJ2-4; D may be TRBD2 (6 bases). This CDR3 has 14 amino acids. From germline, CDR1 is MNHNS and CDR2 SASEGT. V was pared by 3 bases and J by 8 bases, with 14 bases between. CDR3 amino acids: CASSEGRGYDIQYF. The CDR3 DNA is TGTGCCAGCAGTGAGGGTCGGGGGTACGACATTCAGTACTTC.

The rearrangement uses TRBV6-4 and TRBJ1-2; unclear D gene. Germline lookup yields CDR1 MRHNA and CDR2 SNTAGT. Deletions cut 4 bases from V and 5 bases from J, with 20 bases between. This CDR3 spans 16 amino acids. The CDR3 DNA is TGTGCCAGCAGTGCCATGTTTTCCGTGGTCGGGTATGGCTACACCTTC. It yields the protein CASSAMFSVVGYGYTF.